This T cell receptor beta chain comes out of a study of blood T cell repertoires in COVID-19. Study-wide background: T cells, B-cell-depleted T cells, or PBMCs provided the cDNA or gDNA that served as material.

Sequencing was performed with immunoSEQ multiplex PCR; in TCRdb, only in-frame clones are kept and a portion is missing. The sample records fewer than 350,000 clones, roughly nine tenths being singletons. Cohort 3 recovery required two negative PCRs, clearance, or symptom resolution. What was sequenced was PBMCs or T cells enriched from blood (not recorded which). This receptor was obtained from a man aged 55-75 years who had recovered from COVID-19.

The CDR3, as DNA: TGTGCCAGTAGTGACAGACCACAGGGGCTGCACACTGAAGCTTTCTTT. Residues: CASSDRPQGLHTEAFF. The V gene is TRBV19, the J gene TRBJ1-1; 7 bases map to TRBD1. Germline CDR1 and CDR2: LNHDA and SQIVND (reference sequence). The V and J ends lost 5 bases and 3 bases, in that order; junction bases with no gene match: 12. The CDR3 is 16 residues long.